This TCR beta chain was obtained from a study of cytomegalovirus exposure and HLA in healthy donors. Study-wide points: High sensitivity and specificity were reportedly achieved when the classifier diagnosed cytomegalovirus status.

Comment on this clone: Its antigen is currently unknown.

Some clones are missing from TCRdb's copy, which holds only in-frame ones; the method was immunoSEQ multiplex PCR. The table lists approximately 50,000 clones, roughly 85% of them singletons. The origin of this receptor is a woman under 40 in good health and CMV-seronegative. Source material: PBMCs.

CDR3 sequence (DNA): TGTGCCAGCTCACCAGATGGACAGACCTCCTACGAGCAGTACTTC. Translated, it gives CASSPDGQTSYEQYF. The genes are TRBV18 and TRBJ2-7; D is possibly TRBD1 (6 bases). V was clipped by 2 bases and J by 0 bases, with 11 bases between them. The CDR3 runs 15 residues. CDR1 and CDR2 from the germline V gene are KGHSH and LQKENI.